This T cell receptor beta chain comes out of a study of CXCR3-negative and CXCR3-positive naive CD8 T cells. Study information: Every library held about 1.5 +/- 0.3 million TRB reads, and the total came to about 135 million.

5' RACE with UMI labels generated the TRB cDNA libraries. TCRdb re-called the 5' RACE reads; one entry per CDR3 protein, DNA not given. The repertoire table contains 6,500 to 8,000 distinct CDR3 sequences. The naive CD8+ gate required CD45RO-CCR7+CD27+CD95- phenotype. This clonotype is deemed medium-sized (0.01 to 0.1%) by its frequency. Its target is not known. Points from the study as a whole: Relative to CXCR3-negative naive cells, CXCR3-positive naive cells had more hydrophobic TRB CDR3s.

Sample: naive CXCR3+ CD8+ T cells from blood. Subset specified: CD45RO-CCR7+CD27+CD95- naive CD8+ T cells expressing CXCR3 (TNR3+). This TCR was recovered from a human donor in good health. Some clones in this sample may be carry-over from other donors' samples.

CDR3: CASRPPGATNEKLFF. This chain uses TRBV12-3 or TRBV12-4 with TRBJ1-4; TCRdb's D call of TRBD1 is untestable without DNA. The CDR3 contains 15 residues.